The clone carrying this T cell receptor (beta chain) was seen a single time. Terminally differentiated effector memory CD45RA+ cells were excluded by CCR7 positive selection of CD45RO-negative cells. Adult donors, all healthy and HIV-negative, had no recent acute infections or vaccinations. These data belong to a study of shared clonotypes between healthy human individuals. Study-wide background: A donor's plate count was three for CD4 naive and three for CD4 memory; CD8 naive had two and CD8 memory one.

This CDR3 spans 14 amino acids. CDR1 and CDR2 (germline): SGHTA, FQGNSA. The ends were cut back, 2 bases at V and 0 bases at J, with 8 bases in the middle. Method: immunoSEQ multiplex PCR; TCRdb's copy keeps in-frame clones and lacks some. The data contain about 800,000 clones, about 97% of them seen just once; the ten biggest clones take up less than 0.25%. Sequenced: naive CD8+ T cells sorted from blood. The rearrangement joins TRBV7-2 to TRBJ2-7; tentatively, D is TRBD1 or TRBD2 (5 bases each). The origin of this receptor is a man younger than 40 in good health. The CDR3 DNA reads TGTGCCAGCAGCTTAACGGGACCCTCCTACGAGCAGTACTTC. Its protein is CASSLTGPSYEQYF.